The clone carrying this T cell receptor (beta chain) was found a few times. The sample comes from a study of T-cell reconstitution after alpha-beta-depleted transplantation in children. This sample's TCRbeta library carried unique molecular identifier barcodes. A single record per CDR3 protein comes from TCRdb applying MiXCR to the PCR reads. The profile shows 450,000 to 600,000 distinct CDR3 sequences, around a third of them singletons. This CDR3 is built from 12 residues. The ends were cut back, 7 bases at V and 7 bases at J, with 9 bases in the middle. Germline CDR1 is KGHDR and CDR2 is SFDVKD. This TCR derives from a human donor who donated a stem cell graft to a child with aplastic anemia. The chain has TRBV24-1 and TRBJ2-2, with unresolved D. This material consisted of PBMCs from the stem cell graft donor, taken from the stem cell graft. Written as DNA, the CDR3 is TGTGCCACCAGAAGAGAGTTCGGGGAGCTGTTTTTT. This sequence encodes CATRREFGELFF.